This TCR beta chain was documented in a study of technical replicates of blood from several donors. The repertoire was sequenced with immunoSEQ multiplex PCR; TCRdb's copy has only in-frame clones and lacks some. The table lists tens of thousands of clones, approximately 90% of them singletons. V lost 3 bases to trimming and J lost 5 bases; unmatched junction nucleotides: 2. The CDR3 loop spans 14 amino acids. Germline assignment: CDR1 GTSNPN and CDR2 SVGIG (reference sequence). This TCR derives from a human donor in good health. The sample comprised T cells isolated from PBMCs. The rearrangement joins TRBV30 to TRBJ1-4; 11 bases agree with TRBD1. The CDR3 bases are TGTGCCTGGAGCGGGACAGGGGGGAATGAAAAACTGTTTTTT. It yields the protein CAWSGTGGNEKLFF.